The present TCR beta chain was sequenced within a study of glioma-infiltrating T cells after dendritic cell vaccination. As for the study in general: Samples are from glioblastoma patients in Phase I and II dendritic cell vaccine trials.

Time point indicated: after dendritic cell vaccination, including at tumor progression/relapse. Fresh-frozen tumor tissue and more than two years of survival data were available for all. Germline values: CDR1 SGHDN, CDR2 FVKESK. Between the trimmed V and J ends, which lost 4 bases and 4 bases, there was a span of 16 bases. The CDR3 runs to 15 residues. Sequencing used immunoSEQ multiplex PCR; TCRdb keeps in-frame clones, though not all of them. The sample consists of tens of thousands of clones, approximately 83% of them appearing once. The gene calls are TRBV14 and TRBJ1-1; D is uncertain. The TCR comes from a human donor with glioblastoma. This material consisted of blood, taken after dendritic cell vaccination. DNA of the CDR3: TGTGCCAGCAGCCCCATCGGGGATGAAAGCACTGAAGCTTTCTTT. Residues: CASSPIGDESTEAFF.